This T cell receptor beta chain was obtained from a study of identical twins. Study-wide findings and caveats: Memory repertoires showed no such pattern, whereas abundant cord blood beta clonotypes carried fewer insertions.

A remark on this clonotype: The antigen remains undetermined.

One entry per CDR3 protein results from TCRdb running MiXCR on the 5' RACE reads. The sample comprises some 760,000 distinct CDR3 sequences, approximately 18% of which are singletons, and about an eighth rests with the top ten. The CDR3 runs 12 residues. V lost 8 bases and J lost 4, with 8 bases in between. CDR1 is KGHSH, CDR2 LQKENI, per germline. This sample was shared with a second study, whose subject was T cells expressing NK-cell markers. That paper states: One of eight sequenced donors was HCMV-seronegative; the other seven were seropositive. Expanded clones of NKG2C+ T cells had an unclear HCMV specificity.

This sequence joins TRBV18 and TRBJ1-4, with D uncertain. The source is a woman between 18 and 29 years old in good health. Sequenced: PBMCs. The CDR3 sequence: CASAGSNEKLFF. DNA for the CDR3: TGTGCCAGCGCCGGGAGTAATGAAAAACTGTTTTTT.